Included here is one TCR beta chain sequence, with context. Its antigen is currently unknown. MiXCR, run by TCRdb on the reads, gives a single entry per CDR3 protein. The sample lists hundreds of thousands of distinct CDR3 sequences, about a sixth occurring once. The data belong to a study of T cell repertoires in cytomegalovirus infection. At the level of the study: Public TCR beta signatures marked donors with CMV infection and the matching HLA. Study-wide findings and caveats: Predominance within the ex vivo response was attributable to HLA-C-restricted CMV-specific TCR beta clonotypes.

V dropped 7 bases and J dropped 3; count of bases not matched to a gene: 4. The V gene's germline CDR1 is ENHRY and CDR2 SYGVKD. The CDR3 runs 13 residues. The origin of this receptor is a human donor in good health (CMV status not recorded). Some clones in this sample may be carry-over from other donors' samples. Sample: PBMCs. This chain uses TRBV10-3 with TRBJ1-2; 8 nucleotides match TRBD1. CDR3 residues: CAIKQGQDYGYTF. The CDR3 bases are TGTGCCATCAAACAGGGACAGGACTATGGCTACACCTTC.